Each of the 2 T cell receptor beta chains below was sequenced from the same sample in a study of T cells in pancreatic ductal adenocarcinoma. Surgery without prior neoadjuvant therapy was the treatment of the selected pancreatic ductal adenocarcinoma patients. Produced via immunoSEQ multiplex PCR; TCRdb's table is partial and in-frame only. The profile shows about 16,000 clones, 90% to 95% of them singletons. The sample was PBMCs. The receptors were gathered from a human donor with pancreatic ductal adenocarcinoma.

The V and J genes are TRBV7-9 and TRBJ2-1; D could derive from TRBD1 or TRBD2 (5 bases each). Germline assignment: CDR1 SEHNR and CDR2 FQNEAQ (reference sequence). Trimming shortened V by 5 bases and J by 0 bases, and 20 bases separated the two germline ends. The CDR3 consists of 18 residues. CDR3 residues: CASSPRWQGPSSYNEQFF. CDR3 DNA: TGTGCCAGCAGCCCACGGTGGCAGGGACCGAGCTCCTACAATGAGCAGTTCTTC. The full variable domain, completed using reference TRBV7-9 and TRBJ2-1, is DTGVSQNPRHKITKRGQNVTFRCDPISEHNRLYWYRQTLGQGPEFLTYFQNEAQLEKSRLLSDRFSAERPKGSFSTLEIQRTEQGDSAMYLCASSPRWQGPSSYNEQFFGPGTRLTVL.

The chain joins TRBV27 to TRBJ2-5; 13 bases align to TRBD2. The germline V gene encodes CDR1 MNHEY and CDR2 SMNVEV (reference sequence). This CDR3 has 14 residues. Trimming cost V 6 bases and J 4 bases; bases outside gene matches: 2. The CDR3 here is CASRGLAGSETQYF. Here the CDR3 DNA reads TGTGCCAGCAGGGGACTAGCGGGGTCAGAGACCCAGTACTTC.